This T cell receptor (beta chain) emerged from a study of blood T cell repertoires in COVID-19. Background on the study: T cells, B-cell-depleted T cells, or PBMCs supplied cDNA or gDNA.

CDR1 is SNHLY and CDR2 is FYNNEI in the germline V gene. This CDR3 is built from 14 residues. Turning to this clone: Compared with germline, one end of the junction differs, possibly owing to a read error.

Authors' methods: Nucleated cell number was recorded as an estimate derived from reference gene primer amplification. Sequenced by immunoSEQ multiplex PCR; TCRdb stores in-frame clones only, minus some. Clone size and V and J calls were adopted from that table, with D and trimming inferred from the DNA. Of 170,000 or so clones listed, about 90% are singletons. Sequences were obtained from PBMCs or T cells enriched from blood (not recorded which). This chain joins TRBV2 and TRBJ1-2; 9 bases align to TRBD1. The sequence came from a woman aged 45-65 years who had recovered from COVID-19. CDR3 residues: CASREGQGTYGYTF. The CDR3, as DNA: TGTGCCAGCAGGGAAGGACAGGGGACCTATGGCTACACCTTC.